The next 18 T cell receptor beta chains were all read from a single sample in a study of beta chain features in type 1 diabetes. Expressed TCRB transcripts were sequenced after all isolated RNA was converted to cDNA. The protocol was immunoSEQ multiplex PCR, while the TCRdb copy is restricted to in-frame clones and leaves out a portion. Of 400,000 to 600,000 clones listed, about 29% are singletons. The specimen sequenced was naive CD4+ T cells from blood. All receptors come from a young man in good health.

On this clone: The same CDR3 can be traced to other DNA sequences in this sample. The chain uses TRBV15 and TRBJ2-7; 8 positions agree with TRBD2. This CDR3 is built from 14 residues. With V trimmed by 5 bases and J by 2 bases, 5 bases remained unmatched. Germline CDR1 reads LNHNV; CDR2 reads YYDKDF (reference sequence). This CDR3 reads CATSREGRAYEQYF. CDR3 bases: TGTGCCACCAGCCGGGAGGGGAGGGCCTACGAGCAGTACTTC. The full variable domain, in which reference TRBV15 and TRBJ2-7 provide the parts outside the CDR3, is DAMVIQNPRYQVTQFGKPVTLSCSQTLNHNVMYWYQQKSSQAPKLLFHYYDKDFNNEADTPDNFQSRRPNTSFCFLDIRSPGLGDTAMYLCATSREGRAYEQYFGPGTRLTVT.

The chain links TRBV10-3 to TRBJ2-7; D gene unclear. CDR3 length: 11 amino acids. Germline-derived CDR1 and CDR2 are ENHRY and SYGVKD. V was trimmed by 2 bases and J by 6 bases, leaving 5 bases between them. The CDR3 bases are TGTGCCATCAGTGAGAGGTCCGAGCAGTACTTC. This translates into CAISERSEQYF.

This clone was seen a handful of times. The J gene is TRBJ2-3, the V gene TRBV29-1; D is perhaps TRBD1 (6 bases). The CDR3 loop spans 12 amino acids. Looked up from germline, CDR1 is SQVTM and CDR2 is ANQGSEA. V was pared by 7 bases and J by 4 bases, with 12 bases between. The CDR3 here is CSAAGGADTQYF. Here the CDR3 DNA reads TGCAGCGCGGCTGGGGGCGCAGATACGCAGTATTTT.

The chain's CDR3 is CASSLEGRTQYF. CDR3 coding DNA: TGCGCCAGCAGCTTGGAGGGCCGGACCCAGTACTTC. The chain is built from TRBV5-1 and TRBJ2-5; no reliable D call. V was clipped by 0 bases and J by 7 bases, with 7 bases between them. Germline V gene sequence: CDR1 SGHRS, CDR2 YFSETQ. This CDR3 has 12 residues.

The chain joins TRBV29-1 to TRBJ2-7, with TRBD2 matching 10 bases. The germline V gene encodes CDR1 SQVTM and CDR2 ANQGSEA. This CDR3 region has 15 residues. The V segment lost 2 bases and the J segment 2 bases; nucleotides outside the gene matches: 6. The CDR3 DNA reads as TGCAGCGTTGAACTAGCGGGAGTTGTCCCCTACGAGCAGTACTTC. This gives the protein CSVELAGVVPYEQYF.

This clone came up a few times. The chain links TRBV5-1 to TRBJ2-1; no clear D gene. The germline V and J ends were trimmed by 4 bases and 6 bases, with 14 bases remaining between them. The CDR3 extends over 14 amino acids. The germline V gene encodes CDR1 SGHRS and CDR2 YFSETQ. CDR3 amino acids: CASSVTEYSNEQFF. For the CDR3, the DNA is TGCGCCAGCAGCGTTACAGAGTACTCCAATGAGCAGTTCTTC.

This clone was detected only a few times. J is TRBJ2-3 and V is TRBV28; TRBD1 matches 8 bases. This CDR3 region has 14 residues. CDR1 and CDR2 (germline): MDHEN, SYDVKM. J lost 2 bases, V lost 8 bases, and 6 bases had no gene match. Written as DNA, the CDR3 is TGTGCCAGCGCGCGGACAGGGTCCACAGATACGCAGTATTTT. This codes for CASARTGSTDTQYF.

The CDR3, as DNA: TGCGCCAGCAGCTCAAGGGGGACCCAGTACTTC. Translation gives CASSSRGTQYF. The chain employs TRBV5-1 and TRBJ2-5, with a weak D call TRBD1 (5 bases). CDR1 is SGHRS and CDR2 is YFSETQ in the germline V gene. V lost 3 bases and J lost 7, with 7 bases in between. CDR3 size: 11 residues.

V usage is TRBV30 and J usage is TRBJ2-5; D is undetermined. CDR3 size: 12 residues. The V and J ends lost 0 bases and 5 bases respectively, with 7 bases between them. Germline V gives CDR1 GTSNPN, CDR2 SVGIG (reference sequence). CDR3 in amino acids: CAWSVGSETQYF. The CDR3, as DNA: TGTGCCTGGAGTGTAGGTTCGGAGACCCAGTACTTC.

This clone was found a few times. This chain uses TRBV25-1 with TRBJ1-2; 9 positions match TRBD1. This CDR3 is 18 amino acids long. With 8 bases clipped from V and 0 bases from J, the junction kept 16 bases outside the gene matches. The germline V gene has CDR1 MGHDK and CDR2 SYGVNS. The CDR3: CASSKGAGQGVPNYGYTF. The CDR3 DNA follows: TGTGCCAGCTCCAAAGGTGCGGGACAGGGCGTTCCTAACTATGGCTACACCTTC.

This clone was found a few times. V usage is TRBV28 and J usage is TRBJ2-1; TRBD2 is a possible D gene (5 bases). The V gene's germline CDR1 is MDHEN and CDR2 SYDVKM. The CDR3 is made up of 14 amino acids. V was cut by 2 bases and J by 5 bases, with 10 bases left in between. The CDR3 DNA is TGTGCCAGCAGTTTAGGAGGTCGGAACAATGAGCAGTTCTTC. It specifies CASSLGGRNNEQFF.

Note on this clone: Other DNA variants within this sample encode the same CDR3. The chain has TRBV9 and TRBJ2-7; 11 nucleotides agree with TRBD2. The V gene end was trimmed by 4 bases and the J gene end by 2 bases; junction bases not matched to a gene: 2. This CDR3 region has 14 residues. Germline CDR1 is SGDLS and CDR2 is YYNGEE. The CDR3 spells CASSLAGGPYEQYF. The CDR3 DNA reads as TGTGCCAGCAGCTTAGCGGGAGGGCCCTACGAGCAGTACTTC.

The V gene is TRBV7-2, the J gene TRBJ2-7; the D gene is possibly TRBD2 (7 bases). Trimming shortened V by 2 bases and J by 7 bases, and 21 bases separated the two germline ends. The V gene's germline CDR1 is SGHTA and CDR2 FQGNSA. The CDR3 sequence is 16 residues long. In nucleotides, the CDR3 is TGTGCCAGCAGCTTACTAGGGGGAGGGAGTTTTCGGGAGCAGTACTTC. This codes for CASSLLGGGSFREQYF.

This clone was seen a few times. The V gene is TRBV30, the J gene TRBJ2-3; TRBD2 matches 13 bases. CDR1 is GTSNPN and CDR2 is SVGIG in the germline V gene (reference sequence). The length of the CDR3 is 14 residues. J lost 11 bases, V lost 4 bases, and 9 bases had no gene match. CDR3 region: CAWTGGTSGTKQYF. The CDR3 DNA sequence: TGTGCCTGGACCGGCGGGACTAGCGGGACAAAGCAGTATTTT.

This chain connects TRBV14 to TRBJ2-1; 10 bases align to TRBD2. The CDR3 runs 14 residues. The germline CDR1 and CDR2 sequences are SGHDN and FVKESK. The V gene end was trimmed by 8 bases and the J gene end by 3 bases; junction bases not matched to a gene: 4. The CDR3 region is CASRASGGYNEQFF. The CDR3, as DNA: TGTGCCAGCCGGGCTAGCGGGGGCTACAATGAGCAGTTCTTC.

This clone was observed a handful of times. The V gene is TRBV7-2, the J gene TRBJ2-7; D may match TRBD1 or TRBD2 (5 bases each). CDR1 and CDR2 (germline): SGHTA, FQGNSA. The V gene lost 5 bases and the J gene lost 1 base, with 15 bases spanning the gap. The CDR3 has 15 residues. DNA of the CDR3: TGTGCCAGCAGCCCATACGGGACGGGATCCTACGAGCAGTACTTC. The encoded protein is CASSPYGTGSYEQYF.

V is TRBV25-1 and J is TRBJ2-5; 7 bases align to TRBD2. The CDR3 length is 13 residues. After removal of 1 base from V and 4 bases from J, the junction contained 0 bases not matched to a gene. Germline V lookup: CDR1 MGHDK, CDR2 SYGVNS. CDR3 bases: TGTGCCAGCAGTGAATGGGGGGGAGAGACCCAGTACTTC. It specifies CASSEWGGETQYF.

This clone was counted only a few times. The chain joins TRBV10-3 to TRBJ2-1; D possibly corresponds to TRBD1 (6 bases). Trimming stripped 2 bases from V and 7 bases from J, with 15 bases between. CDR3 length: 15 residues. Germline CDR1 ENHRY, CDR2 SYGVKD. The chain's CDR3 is CAISEPLRGWNEQFF. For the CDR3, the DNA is TGTGCCATCAGTGAGCCTCTTAGGGGGTGGAATGAGCAGTTCTTC.